Shown below are 10 T cell receptor beta chains from a single sample sequenced in a study of graft-versus-host responses after intestinal transplantation. Sequencing used immunoSEQ multiplex PCR; TCRdb keeps in-frame clones, though not all of them. The table lists about 110,000 clones, over 85% of them singletons. For these receptors, no antigen is known. This specimen was unstimulated CD8+ T cells sorted from spleen or lymph node cells, taken before intestinal transplant. The receptors come from a human donor who received an intestinal transplant.

The chain uses TRBV29-1 and TRBJ2-7; TRBD2 matches at 7 bases. Germline V lookup: CDR1 SQVTM, CDR2 ANQGSEA. This CDR3 is built from 13 residues. V shed 1 base and J 4 bases; nucleotides not matched to a gene: 4. CDR3 sequence (DNA): TGCAGCGTTGAAGTGAATAGCGGGTACGAGCAGTACTTC. It is translated as CSVEVNSGYEQYF.

The chain combines TRBV11-2 with TRBJ2-7; possible D gene TRBD2, 7 bases. Germline-derived CDR1 and CDR2 are SGHAT and FQNNGV. The CDR3 contains 14 residues. With 7 bases removed from V and 4 bases from J, the gap between germline ends came to 17 bases. This chain's CDR3 is CASTLGGAVYEQYF. CDR3 coding DNA: TGTGCCAGCACCCTAGGGGGGGCTGTTTACGAGCAGTACTTC.

The rearrangement links TRBV12-5 to TRBJ2-1; D not certain. CDR1 and CDR2 from the germline V gene are LGHNT and FRNRAP. The CDR3 is 15 residues long. V was cut by 1 base and J by 8 bases, with 15 bases left in between. The CDR3 region has the DNA TGTGCTAGTGGTTTGGAGCGTACGGGCCCGGATGAGCAGTTCTTC. Its translation: CASGLERTGPDEQFF.

This chain links TRBV4-1 with TRBJ2-3; no clear D gene. CDR1 and CDR2 from the germline V gene are MGHRA and YSYEKL. CDR3 size: 17 residues. V was clipped by 7 bases and J by 4 bases, with 24 bases between them. Here the CDR3 reads CASNLSGYNLAADTQYF. As DNA, the CDR3 is TGCGCCAGCAACCTTTCCGGGTACAACCTGGCGGCAGATACGCAGTATTTT.

This clone was observed a single time. This chain connects TRBV30 to TRBJ1-1; weak D call: TRBD1 (6 bases). CDR1 is GTSNPN, CDR2 SVGIG, per germline (reference sequence). V gave up 0 bases and J gave up 1 base, with 12 bases separating them. The CDR3 is 15 residues long. In nucleotides, the CDR3 is TGTGCCTGGAGTGTACTGGACAGCGGGAACACTGAAGCTTTCTTT. Its protein is CAWSVLDSGNTEAFF.

The rearrangement joins TRBV30 to TRBJ2-7; D is uncertain. The CDR3 totals 12 residues. Per the germline V gene, CDR1 is GTSNPN and CDR2 is SVGIG (reference sequence). Trimming took 1 base from V and 7 from J, leaving 11 bases between them. The CDR3 loop reads CAWSDLAREQYF. The CDR3 region has the DNA TGTGCCTGGAGTGACCTTGCGAGGGAGCAGTACTTC.

This chain joins TRBV19 and TRBJ2-1; 7 bases map to TRBD2. Germline CDR1 LNHDA, CDR2 SQIVND (reference sequence). The CDR3 length is 14 residues. V lost 3 bases and J lost 2; bases outside the gene matches: 1. The CDR3 nucleotides read TGTGCCAGTAGTATGGGAGGGACCTACAATGAGCAGTTCTTC. The encoded protein is CASSMGGTYNEQFF. Based on the CDR3 plus reference TRBV19 and TRBJ2-1, the full variable domain is DGGITQSPKYLFRKEGQNVTLSCEQNLNHDAMYWYRQDPGQGLRLIYYSQIVNDFQKGDIAEGYSVSREKKESFPLTVTSAQKNPTAFYLCASSMGGTYNEQFFGPGTRLTVL.

The V call is TRBV11-2, the J call TRBJ2-7, with 11 bases aligning to TRBD1. CDR1 and CDR2 from the germline V gene are SGHAT and FQNNGV. With 5 bases clipped from V and 2 bases from J, the junction kept 2 bases outside the gene matches. The CDR3 has 14 amino acids. The CDR3: CASSRGQGAYEQYF. CDR3 in DNA: TGTGCCAGCAGCCGGGGACAGGGGGCCTACGAGCAGTACTTC.

Note on this clone: Other nucleotide sequences in the sample specify the same CDR3. The genes are TRBV27 and TRBJ2-7, with D possibly being TRBD2 (5 bases). Germline V gene data show CDR1 as MNHEY and CDR2 as SMNVEV (reference sequence). The CDR3 extends over 13 amino acids. Trimming cost V 3 bases and J 4 bases, with 10 bases left between them. CDR3 sequence (DNA): TGTGCCAGCAGTTTGGGTGGGAGTTACGAGCAGTACTTC. This encodes CASSLGGSYEQYF.

The chain is built from TRBV19 and TRBJ1-3; no reliable D call. The CDR3 totals 14 residues. Looked up from germline, CDR1 is LNHDA and CDR2 is SQIVND (reference sequence). Trimming took off 9 bases at V and 0 bases at J, with 12 bases between the two ends. This CDR3 is CASKPRPSGNTIYF. Written as DNA, the CDR3 is TGTGCCAGCAAGCCCAGGCCCTCTGGAAACACCATATATTTT.